These 20 T cell receptor beta chains were sequenced from one sample in a study of shared clonotypes between healthy human individuals. Sequenced by immunoSEQ multiplex PCR; TCRdb stores in-frame clones only, minus some. The top ten clones hold around 0.25% of a sample with 800,000 to 950,000 clones, 90% to 98% of them seen once. CD45RO-negative cells were positively selected for CCR7, leaving out terminally differentiated effector memory CD45RA+ cells. The sequencing sample was made of naive CD8+ T cells sorted from blood. These receptor sequences come from a man in his thirties or forties in good health.

The J gene is TRBJ2-3, the V gene TRBV11-2; TRBD2 agrees at 7 bases. This CDR3 is 17 amino acids long. Per the germline V gene, CDR1 is SGHAT and CDR2 is FQNNGV. Trimming cost V 0 bases and J 2 bases; bases outside gene matches: 8. The CDR3 reads CASSLDAGLAATDTQYF. The CDR3 bases are TGTGCCAGCAGCTTAGATGCGGGCCTAGCGGCCACAGATACGCAGTATTTT.

The genes are TRBV9 and TRBJ2-3; 11 bases align to TRBD2. Germline V lookup: CDR1 SGDLS, CDR2 YYNGEE. This CDR3 comprises 16 residues. V gave up 5 bases and J gave up 2 bases; unmatched junction bases: 7. Here the CDR3 reads CASSTTSGSPTDTQYF. CDR3 sequence (DNA): TGTGCCAGCAGTACCACTAGCGGGAGTCCCACAGATACGCAGTATTTT.

The rearrangement joins TRBV10-3 to TRBJ1-5; D is possibly TRBD1 (5 bases). The CDR3 runs to 15 residues. Germline V gene data show CDR1 as ENHRY and CDR2 as SYGVKD. V was cut by 11 bases and J by 0 bases, with 17 bases left in between. The CDR3 DNA follows: TGTGCCTCCGTAAGGGGTCCAGATAGCAATCAGCCCCAGCATTTT. Its protein product is CASVRGPDSNQPQHF.

This sequence joins TRBV11-2 and TRBJ2-1; 9 bases agree with TRBD1. The junction had 6 bases not matched to a gene; V was cut back by 1 base and J by 8 bases. Germline V CDR1 and CDR2: SGHAT, FQNNGV. CDR3 length: 15 residues. CDR3 sequence reads: CASSLGWTGEDEQFF. As DNA, the CDR3 is TGTGCCAGCAGCTTAGGTTGGACAGGGGAAGATGAGCAGTTCTTC.

The V and J genes are TRBV28 and TRBJ2-1; D is undetermined. Trimming removed 2 bases from V and 3 bases from J, with 8 bases in between. CDR3 length equals 14 residues. CDR1 MDHEN and CDR2 SYDVKM come from the germline V gene. CDR3 residues: CASSLGYNYNEQFF. As DNA, the CDR3 is TGTGCCAGCAGTTTAGGGTACAACTACAATGAGCAGTTCTTC.

The chain is built from TRBV5-6 and TRBJ2-3; D unclear. This CDR3 spans 16 amino acids. Germline V gene lookup returns CDR1 SGHDT and CDR2 YYEEEE. Trimming removed 5 bases from V and 6 bases from J, with 22 bases in between. The CDR3 coding sequence is TGTGCCAGCAGGGCGCCTAGGATCACCCCTTCCGATACGCAGTATTTT. Encoded protein: CASRAPRITPSDTQYF. The full variable domain, its missing parts supplied by reference TRBV5-6 and TRBJ2-3, is DAGVTQSPTHLIKTRGQQVTLRCSPKSGHDTVSWYQQALGQGPQFIFQYYEEEERQRGNFPDRFSGHQFPNYSSELNVNALLLGDSALYLCASRAPRITPSDTQYFGPGTRLTVL.

CDR3 residues: CASSFDRVQPQHF. In DNA, the CDR3 is TGTGCCAGCAGTTTTGACAGGGTCCAGCCCCAGCATTTT. The chain joins TRBV27 to TRBJ1-5, with 7 nucleotides matching TRBD1. V was pared by 3 bases and J by 7 bases, with 3 bases of the junction left unmatched. This CDR3 comprises 13 residues. The germline gives CDR1 MNHEY, CDR2 SMNVEV (reference sequence).

This clone was detected once. The chain employs TRBV27 and TRBJ2-7; possible D gene TRBD1, 6 bases. Germline CDR1 and CDR2: MNHEY and SMNVEV (reference sequence). The CDR3 contains 16 residues. V was clipped by 2 bases and J by 2 bases, with 16 bases between them. CDR3 amino acids: CASSLPPGARTYEQYF. The DNA of the CDR3 is TGTGCCAGCAGTTTACCGCCAGGGGCGCGGACCTACGAGCAGTACTTC.

V usage is TRBV30 and J usage is TRBJ2-7; D is perhaps TRBD1 or TRBD2 (5 bases each). The CDR3 is made up of 13 amino acids. Trimming removed 0 bases from V and 7 bases from J, with 13 bases in between. In germline, CDR1 is GTSNPN, CDR2 SVGIG (reference sequence). This CDR3 reads CAWSVAGPGEQYF. DNA for the CDR3: TGTGCCTGGAGTGTGGCAGGGCCGGGGGAGCAGTACTTC.

The gene calls are TRBV7-8 and TRBJ2-7; tentative D call: TRBD2 (6 bases). V gave up 5 bases and J gave up 10 bases, with 18 bases separating them. Per germline, CDR1 SGHVS and CDR2 FQNEAQ. The CDR3 is made up of 13 amino acids. CDR3 sequence (DNA): TGTGCCAGCAGCCCAACCCCTGGGGGGTTTCAGTACTTC. Its protein is CASSPTPGGFQYF.

J is TRBJ2-3 and V is TRBV9; TRBD2 matches 13 bases. CDR3 size: 19 residues. Trimming removed 4 bases from V and 2 bases from J; junction bases left unmatched: 13. Germline assignment: CDR1 SGDLS and CDR2 YYNGEE. CDR3: CASSNPGTSGRGITDTQYF. In DNA form, the CDR3 reads TGTGCCAGCAGCAACCCGGGAACTAGCGGGAGGGGGATCACAGATACGCAGTATTTT.

A remark on this clone: The sample carries other DNA sequences with the same CDR3. The J gene is TRBJ2-7, the V gene TRBV7-9; D is undetermined. Trimming removed 0 bases at V and 3 bases at J, with 3 bases between. Germline-derived CDR1 and CDR2 are SEHNR and FQNEAQ (reference sequence). The CDR3 is made up of 12 amino acids. The CDR3 is CASSLAVYEQYF. CDR3 nucleotide sequence: TGTGCCAGCAGCTTAGCGGTCTACGAGCAGTACTTC.

V usage is TRBV11-2 and J usage is TRBJ1-1; D is possibly TRBD1 (6 bases). The germline V gene has CDR1 SGHAT and CDR2 FQNNGV. Trimming pared 4 bases from V and 0 bases from J, leaving 12 bases between. This CDR3 has 15 residues. CDR3 in DNA: TGTGCCAGCAGCTCCTGGACAGCCTTGAACACTGAAGCTTTCTTT. Its translation is CASSSWTALNTEAFF.

This chain joins TRBV10-1 and TRBJ2-2; no definite D call. Germline V gives CDR1 WNHNN, CDR2 SYGVQD (reference sequence). The CDR3 runs 15 residues. V lost 2 bases and J 4 bases, leaving 11 bases between the germline ends. The CDR3 bases are TGCGCCAGCAGTGAGGAGGCGAAATCCACCGGGGAGCTGTTTTTT. This sequence encodes CASSEEAKSTGELFF.

The chain combines TRBV10-2 with TRBJ2-1; 13 positions agree with TRBD2. Germline V lookup: CDR1 WSHSY, CDR2 SAAADI. The CDR3 has 14 residues. V shed 7 bases and J 10 bases; nucleotides not matched to a gene: 7. The CDR3 loop is CASNGLAGDREQFF. The CDR3 DNA follows: TGCGCCAGCAATGGACTAGCGGGAGATAGGGAGCAGTTCTTC.

V gene TRBV28 combines with J gene TRBJ1-4; perhaps TRBD1 as D (5 bases). Germline V gene data show CDR1 as MDHEN and CDR2 as SYDVKM. V was pared by 2 bases and J by 11 bases, with 12 bases between. The length of the CDR3 is 13 residues. The CDR3 sequence: CASSLRSGWKLFF. In DNA, the CDR3 is TGTGCCAGCAGTTTACGCTCAGGGTGGAAACTGTTTTTT.

The chain has TRBV19 and TRBJ2-7; D unresolved. The CDR3 is 13 amino acids. Trimming left V 5 bases short and J 1 base short, with 9 bases between. Looked up from germline, CDR1 is LNHDA and CDR2 is SQIVND (reference sequence). The CDR3 spells CASSDGSSYEQYF. The CDR3 DNA follows: TGTGCCAGTAGTGACGGCAGTTCCTACGAGCAGTACTTC.

The rearrangement joins TRBV29-1 to TRBJ2-1, with 14 bases identical to TRBD2. The CDR3 runs to 18 residues. Trimming took 3 bases from V and 1 from J; bases not matched to a gene: 8. Per the germline V gene, CDR1 is SQVTM and CDR2 is ANQGSEA. The CDR3 nucleotides read TGCAGCGTTGAGGGACTAGCGGGAGATAGAGAGTCCTACAATGAGCAGTTCTTC. It yields the protein CSVEGLAGDRESYNEQFF.

The rearrangement uses TRBV11-2 and TRBJ2-3, with TRBD1 as a possible D gene (6 bases). The CDR3 sequence is 18 residues long. The V gene lost 5 bases and the J gene lost 2 bases, with 23 bases spanning the gap. The V gene's germline CDR1 is SGHAT and CDR2 FQNNGV. CDR3 residues: CASSQEDRSYVSTDTQYF. The CDR3 DNA reads as TGTGCCAGCAGCCAAGAGGACAGATCCTATGTTTCCACAGATACGCAGTATTTT.

The chain uses TRBV7-9 and TRBJ2-2; D unresolved. V was clipped by 1 base and J by 8 bases, with 8 bases between them. Germline V gene sequence: CDR1 SEHNR, CDR2 FQNEAQ (reference sequence). CDR3 size: 13 residues. The CDR3 DNA reads as TGTGCCAGCAGCTTAGACCTCGGGGGGGAGCTGTTTTTT. Amino acid sequence: CASSLDLGGELFF.